Following are 15 T cell receptor beta chains from one sample sequenced in a study of blood T cells in healthy people across ages (dated by TCRdb to the mid-2010s). To prepare the library, 5' RACE was applied. The reads were generated on an Illumina HiSeq 2500. The second PCR ran for about 6 to 12 cycles and used a J-beta primer mix along with a sample-barcoded 5' primer. The public reads were reprocessed in TCRdb via fastp at Q25 and MiXCR, keeping in-frame beta chains. Entries that share a CDR3 protein sequence are merged under the most common genes and DNA. This sample comprises approximately 1.5 million distinct CDR3 sequences, 30% to 35% of them detected only once. Clones ranked in the top ten supply roughly 10% of the sample. Sequenced: blood. The source is a woman younger than 45 in good health.

This chain links TRBV9 with TRBJ1-6; D unclear. In germline, CDR1 is SGDLS, CDR2 YYNGEE. The CDR3 is 14 amino acids. V was trimmed by 4 bases and J by 1 base, leaving 6 bases between them. The CDR3 DNA sequence: TGTGCCAGCAGCCCCCAATCCTATAATTCACCCCTCCACTTT. It translates to CASSPQSYNSPLHF.

There are a few counts of this clonotype. The genes are TRBV6-5 and TRBJ1-1; D remains unclear. The germline V gene encodes CDR1 MNHEY and CDR2 SVGAGI. Between the trimmed V and J ends, which lost 0 bases and 0 bases, there was a span of 14 bases. The CDR3 consists of 17 residues. CDR3 in amino acids: CASSYSFERVLNTEAFF. CDR3 DNA sequence: TGTGCCAGCAGTTACTCTTTTGAACGAGTTCTGAACACTGAAGCTTTCTTT.

The chain employs TRBV7-7 and TRBJ2-1, with D perhaps matching TRBD2 (6 bases). This CDR3 spans 17 amino acids. Trimming removed 5 bases at V and 7 bases at J, with 24 bases between. CDR1 and CDR2 (germline): SSHAT, FNYEAQ (reference sequence). As DNA, the CDR3 is TGTGCCAGCAGCCCGGGGGTGGACTTCCACCACGAAAATGAGCAGTTCTTC. Protein sequence: CASSPGVDFHHENEQFF.

This clonotype was detected ten times or more. The rearrangement joins TRBV20-1 to TRBJ2-2; D not resolved. Germline loops: CDR1 DFQATT, CDR2 SNEGSKA (reference sequence). Trimming stripped 0 bases from V and 4 bases from J, with 12 bases between. The CDR3 consists of 15 residues. Written as DNA, the CDR3 is TGCAGTGCTAGAGATCCGGCCACCCCCACCGGGGAGCTGTTTTTT. Translated: CSARDPATPTGELFF.

The table lists this clonotype with many counts. The chain joins TRBV20-1 to TRBJ2-7; tentatively, D is TRBD2 (5 bases). CDR1 and CDR2 (germline): DFQATT, SNEGSKA (reference sequence). This CDR3 has 12 amino acids. Deletions cut 7 bases from V and 6 bases from J, with 16 bases between. The CDR3 is CSGRYTYFEQYF. The CDR3 DNA reads as TGCAGTGGGAGGTACACCTATTTCGAGCAGTACTTC.

The DNA for the CDR3 is TGTGCCAGTCCTCTCAACGATAAGGGGGGACCACGACGGAACACTGAAGCTTTCTTT. Protein: CASPLNDKGGPRRNTEAFF. V usage is TRBV5-6 and J usage is TRBJ1-1; TRBD1 is a possible D gene (6 bases). The V gene's germline CDR1 is SGHDT and CDR2 YYEEEE. CDR3 length: 19 residues. With 8 bases removed from V and 1 base from J, the gap between germline ends came to 30 bases.

The chain carries TRBV7-9 and TRBJ2-4; 16 bases match TRBD2. This CDR3 region has 19 residues. J gave up 2 bases and V 5 bases, and 9 bases lay outside the gene matches. Germline values: CDR1 SEHNR, CDR2 FQNEAQ (reference sequence). CDR3 in DNA: TGTGCCAGCAGCAGGGGACTAGCGGGAGGGCCCGTGTCCAAAAACATTCAGTACTTC. Its translation: CASSRGLAGGPVSKNIQYF. The full variable domain, completed using reference TRBV7-9 and TRBJ2-4, is DTGVSQNPRHKITKRGQNVTFRCDPISEHNRLYWYRQTLGQGPEFLTYFQNEAQLEKSRLLSDRFSAERPKGSFSTLEIQRTEQGDSAMYLCASSRGLAGGPVSKNIQYFGAGTRLSVL.

This chain links TRBV29-1 with TRBJ2-2, with 7 positions matching TRBD1. Germline values: CDR1 SQVTM, CDR2 ANQGSEA. The length of the CDR3 is 14 residues. Here the CDR3 reads CGARTGPNTGELFF. The DNA of the CDR3 is TGCGGCGCCCGGACAGGACCGAACACCGGGGAGCTGTTTTTT.

The chain is built from TRBV20-1 and TRBJ1-1; possibly TRBD1 for D (6 bases). The ends were cut back, 5 bases at V and 7 bases at J, with 14 bases in the middle. This CDR3 is built from 12 residues. Germline V gene sequence: CDR1 DFQATT, CDR2 SNEGSKA (reference sequence). CDR3 nucleotides: TGCAGTGCTCAGGGGACAATGCTTGAAGCTTTCTTT. This sequence encodes CSAQGTMLEAFF.

The CDR3 nucleotides are TGTGCCAGCAGCCATGCCCTTAGCGGTAGCTCCTACAATGAGCAGTTCTTC. Amino acids: CASSHALSGSSYNEQFF. V and J are TRBV4-2 and TRBJ2-1, with D possibly TRBD2 on 6 matching bases. The V gene's germline CDR1 is LGHNA and CDR2 YNFKEQ. The CDR3 totals 17 residues. V lost 3 bases and J lost 0, with 15 bases in between.

The V and J genes are TRBV5-1 and TRBJ2-3; D remains ambiguous. V dropped 7 bases and J dropped 0 bases, with 12 bases sitting between them. There are 14 residues in the CDR3. Germline CDR1 reads SGHRS; CDR2 reads YFSETQ. Here the CDR3 DNA reads TGCGCCAGCGCCCGGGTTATTAGCACAGATACGCAGTATTTT. Translation: CASARVISTDTQYF.

The gene calls are TRBV4-2 and TRBJ2-1; the match to TRBD2 covers 9 bases. J lost 0 bases, V lost 0 bases, and 12 bases had no gene match. Germline CDR1 is LGHNA and CDR2 is YNFKEQ. The CDR3 covers 20 residues. This CDR3 reads CASSQDGPTSGGSSYNEQFF. For the CDR3, the DNA is TGTGCCAGCAGCCAAGATGGACCGACTAGCGGAGGGAGCTCCTACAATGAGCAGTTCTTC.

The chain links TRBV20-1 to TRBJ1-5; 7 bases are a match to TRBD1. There are 14 residues in the CDR3. After removal of 6 bases from V and 0 bases from J, the junction contained 5 bases not matched to a gene. Germline V gives CDR1 DFQATT, CDR2 SNEGSKA (reference sequence). This CDR3 is CSAKQGNSNQPQHF. In DNA form, the CDR3 reads TGCAGTGCCAAACAGGGGAATAGCAATCAGCCCCAGCATTTT.

The rearrangement uses TRBV7-2 and TRBJ2-5, with 14 bases lining up with TRBD2. The CDR3 length is 16 residues. Unmatched junction bases numbered 8, after V lost 6 bases and J lost 5 bases. The germline V gene encodes CDR1 SGHTA and CDR2 FQGNSA. The CDR3 DNA is TGTGCCAGCAGGCCCGGACTAGCGGGGGGTCAGGAGACCCAGTACTTC. Its translation: CASRPGLAGGQETQYF. Complete variable domain (other parts from reference TRBV7-2 and TRBJ2-5): GAGVSQSPSNKVTEKGKDVELRCDPISGHTALYWYRQSLGQGLEFLIYFQGNSAPDKSGLPSDRFSAERTGGSVSTLTIQRTQQEDSAVYLCASRPGLAGGQETQYFGPGTRLLVL.

The chain joins TRBV6-1 to TRBJ1-2; D not resolved. Trimming pared 6 bases from V and 5 bases from J, leaving 13 bases between. The CDR3 runs to 13 residues. CDR1 is MNHNS, CDR2 SASEGT, per germline. CDR3 in amino acids: CASREGGKYGYTF. The CDR3 DNA sequence: TGTGCCAGCAGGGAGGGAGGGAAATATGGCTACACCTTC.